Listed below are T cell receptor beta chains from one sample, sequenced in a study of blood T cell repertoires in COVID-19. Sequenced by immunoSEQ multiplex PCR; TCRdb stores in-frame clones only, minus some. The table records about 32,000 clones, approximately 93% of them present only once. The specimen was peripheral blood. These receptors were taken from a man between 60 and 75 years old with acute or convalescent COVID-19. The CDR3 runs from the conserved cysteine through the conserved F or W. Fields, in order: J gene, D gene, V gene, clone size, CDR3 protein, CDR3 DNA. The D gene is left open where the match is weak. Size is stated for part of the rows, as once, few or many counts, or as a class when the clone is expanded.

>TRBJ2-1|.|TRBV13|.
CASSSGSLAAYNEQFF
TGTGCCAGCAGCTCCGGCAGTCTAGCAGCCTACAATGAGCAGTTCTTC
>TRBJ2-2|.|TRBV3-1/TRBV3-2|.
CASSQLAHANTGELFF
TGTGCCAGCAGCCAACTAGCGCACGCGAACACCGGGGAGCTGTTTTTT
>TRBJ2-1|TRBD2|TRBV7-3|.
CASSCPGLAGVWEQFF
TGTGCCAGCAGCTGCCCGGGACTAGCGGGAGTTTGGGAGCAGTTCTTC
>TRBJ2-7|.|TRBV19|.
CASSPYDRDEQYF
TGTGCCAGTAGTCCTTACGACAGAGACGAGCAGTACTTC
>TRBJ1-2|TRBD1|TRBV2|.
CASTVHADRGPGGYTF
TGTGCCAGCACTGTCCATGCCGACAGGGGGCCGGGAGGCTACACCTTC
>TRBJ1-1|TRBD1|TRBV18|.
CASSPQDRGLSSTEAFF
TGTGCCAGCTCACCCCAGGACAGGGGATTATCGTCCACTGAAGCTTTCTTT
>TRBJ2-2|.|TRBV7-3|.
CASSLGFGELFF
TGTGCCAGCAGCTTAGGCTTCGGGGAGCTGTTTTTT
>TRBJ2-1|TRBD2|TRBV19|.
CASSLDGTSGPYNEQFF
TGTGCCAGTAGTCTGGACGGGACTAGCGGCCCCTACAATGAGCAGTTCTTC
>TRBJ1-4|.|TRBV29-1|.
CSAGVEEKLFF
TGCAGCGCGGGGGTGGAGGAAAAACTGTTTTTT
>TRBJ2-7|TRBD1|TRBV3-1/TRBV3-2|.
CASSQGRGTGGFYEQYF
TGTGCCAGCAGCCAAGGCAGAGGGACAGGGGGCTTCTACGAGCAGTACTTC
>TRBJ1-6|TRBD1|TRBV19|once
CASSKRAGQGSPLHF
TGTGCCAGTAGTAAACGTGCCGGACAGGGTTCACCCCTCCACTTT
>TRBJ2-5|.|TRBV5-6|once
CASSLMTQETQYF
TGTGCCAGCAGCTTAATGACACAAGAGACCCAGTACTTC
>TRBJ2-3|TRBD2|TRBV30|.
CAWSVAGDADTQYF
TGTGCCTGGAGTGTAGCGGGAGATGCAGATACGCAGTATTTT
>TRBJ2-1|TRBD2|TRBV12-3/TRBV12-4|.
CASRTSGRDEQFF
TGTGCCAGCCGGACTAGCGGGAGGGATGAGCAGTTCTTC
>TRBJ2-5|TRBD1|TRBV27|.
CASSLSTGGSETQYF
TGTGCCAGCAGTCTTTCGACAGGGGGCTCAGAGACCCAGTACTTC
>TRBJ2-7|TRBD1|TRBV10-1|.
CASSRPTDRAYEQYF
TGCGCCAGCAGTCGTCCGACCGACAGGGCCTACGAGCAGTACTTC
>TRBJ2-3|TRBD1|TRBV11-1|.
CASSLGTGIRTDTQYF
TGTGCCAGCAGCTTGGGGACAGGGATTCGGACAGATACGCAGTATTTT
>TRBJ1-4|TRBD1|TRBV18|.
CASRSTNEGQGAEKLFF
TGTGCCAGCAGGAGCACGAATGAAGGACAGGGGGCTGAAAAACTGTTTTTT
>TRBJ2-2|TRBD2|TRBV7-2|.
CASSLTSDLSLRELFF
TGTGCCAGCAGCCTTACTAGCGATCTGAGTTTACGGGAGCTGTTTTTT
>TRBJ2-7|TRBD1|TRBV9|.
CASSVGPTGDDEQYF
TGTGCCAGCAGCGTAGGCCCGACAGGGGATGACGAGCAGTACTTC
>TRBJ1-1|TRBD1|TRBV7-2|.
CASSLVLTGTPEAFF
TGTGCCAGCAGCTTAGTCTTGACAGGGACGCCCGAAGCTTTCTTT
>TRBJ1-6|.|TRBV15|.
CATSRDVSESPLHF
TGTGCCACCAGCAGAGATGTATCGGAGTCACCCCTCCACTTT
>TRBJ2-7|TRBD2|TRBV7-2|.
CASSVAGGPYEQYF
TGTGCCAGCAGCGTAGCGGGAGGGCCCTACGAGCAGTACTTC
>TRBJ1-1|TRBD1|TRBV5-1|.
CASSPRQGDTEAFF
TGCGCCAGCAGCCCCCGACAGGGGGACACTGAAGCTTTCTTT
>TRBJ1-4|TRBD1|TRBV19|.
CASSRGQLNEKLFF
TGTGCCAGTAGTAGGGGACAGCTTAATGAAAAACTGTTTTTT
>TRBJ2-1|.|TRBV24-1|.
CATSDFRGSNEQFF
TGTGCCACCAGTGATTTTAGGGGGAGCAATGAGCAGTTCTTC
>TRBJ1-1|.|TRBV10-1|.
CASSDRPEAFF
TGCGCCAGCAGTGACAGGCCTGAAGCTTTCTTT
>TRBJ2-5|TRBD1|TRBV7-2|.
CASSERTGYETQYF
TGTGCCAGCAGCGAGCGGACAGGGTACGAGACCCAGTACTTC
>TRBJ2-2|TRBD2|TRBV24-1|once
CATSAGLAGDDTGELFF
TGTGCCACCAGCGCGGGACTAGCGGGAGACGACACCGGGGAGCTGTTTTTT
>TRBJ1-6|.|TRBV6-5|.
CASSVVSSYNSPLHF
TGTGCCAGCTCGGTGGTTAGCTCCTATAATTCACCCCTCCACTTT
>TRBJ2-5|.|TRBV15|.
CATSRDPGLETQYF
TGTGCCACCAGCAGAGATCCGGGGTTAGAGACCCAGTACTTC
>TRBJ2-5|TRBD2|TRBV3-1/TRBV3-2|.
CASSLSGRGGETQYF
TGTGCCAGCAGCCTAAGCGGGAGAGGTGGAGAGACCCAGTACTTC
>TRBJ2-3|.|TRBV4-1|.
CASSQGAALLTDTQYF
TGCGCCAGCAGCCAAGGAGCCGCACTTCTCACAGATACGCAGTATTTT
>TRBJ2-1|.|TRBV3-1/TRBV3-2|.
CASSQGGNRINEQFF
TGTGCCAGCAGCCAAGGAGGGAATCGAATCAATGAGCAGTTCTTC
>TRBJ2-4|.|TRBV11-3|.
CASSRGLHPKNIQYF
TGTGCCAGCAGCCGGGGACTGCACCCCAAAAACATTCAGTACTTC
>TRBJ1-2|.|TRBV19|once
CASSPTGYGYTF
TGTGCCAGTAGTCCTACAGGATATGGCTACACCTTC